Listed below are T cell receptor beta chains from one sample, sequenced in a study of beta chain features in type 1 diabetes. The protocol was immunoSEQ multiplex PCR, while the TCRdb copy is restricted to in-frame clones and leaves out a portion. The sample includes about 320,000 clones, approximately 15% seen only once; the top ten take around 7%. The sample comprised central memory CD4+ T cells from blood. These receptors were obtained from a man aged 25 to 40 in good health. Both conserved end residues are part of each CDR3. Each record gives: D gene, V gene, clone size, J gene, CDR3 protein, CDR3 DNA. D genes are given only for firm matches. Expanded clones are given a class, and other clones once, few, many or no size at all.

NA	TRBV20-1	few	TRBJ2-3	CSADTDTQYF	TGCAGTGCCGATACGGATACGCAGTATTTT
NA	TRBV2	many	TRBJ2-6	CASSRSIGGANVLTF	TGTGCCAGCAGTCGGTCCATCGGGGGGGCCAACGTCCTGACTTTC
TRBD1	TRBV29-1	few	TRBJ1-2	CSVPGTGGIYGYTF	TGCAGCGTTCCCGGGACAGGGGGCATCTATGGCTACACCTTC
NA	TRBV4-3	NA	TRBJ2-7	CASSQGRDGYEQYF	TGCGCCAGCAGCCAAGGTCGGGATGGCTACGAGCAGTACTTC
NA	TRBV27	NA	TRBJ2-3	CASSFSTDTQYF	TGTGCCAGCAGTTTCAGCACAGATACGCAGTATTTT
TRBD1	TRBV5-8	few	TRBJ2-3	CASRHYGQGTQLSRTDTQYF	TGTGCCAGCAGGCACTACGGACAGGGGACCCAGTTATCCCGCACAGATACGCAGTATTTT
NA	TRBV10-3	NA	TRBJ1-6	CAISESKGVGNSPLHF	TGTGCCATCAGTGAGTCAAAAGGGGTGGGGAATTCACCCCTCCACTTT
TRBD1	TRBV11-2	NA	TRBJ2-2	CASSFGQVNTGELFF	TGTGCCAGCAGCTTTGGACAGGTGAACACCGGGGAGCTGTTTTTT
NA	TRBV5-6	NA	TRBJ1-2	CASSLVGREIF	TGTGCCAGCAGCTTGGTGGGCAGGGAGATCTTC
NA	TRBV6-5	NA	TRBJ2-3	CASSPGDTGTDTQYF	TGTGCCAGCAGCCCGGGGGACACGGGGACAGATACGCAGTATTTT
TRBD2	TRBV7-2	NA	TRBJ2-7	CASSPRKAGGIYEQYF	TGTGCCAGCAGCCCACGTAAAGCGGGGGGAATCTACGAGCAGTACTTC
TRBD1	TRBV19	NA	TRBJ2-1	CASRRDRQSYNEQFF	TGTGCCAGTAGAAGGGACAGGCAATCCTACAATGAGCAGTTCTTC
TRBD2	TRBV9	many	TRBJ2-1	CASSAPFGTSGGNEQFF	TGTGCCAGCAGCGCACCCTTCGGGACTAGCGGGGGCAATGAGCAGTTCTTC
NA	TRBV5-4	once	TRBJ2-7	CASRLQGSSYEQYF	TGTGCCAGCAGGCTTCAGGGAAGCTCCTACGAGCAGTACTTC
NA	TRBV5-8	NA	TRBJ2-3	CASSFSQGLDTQYF	TGTGCCAGCAGCTTTTCCCAGGGGTTGGATACGCAGTATTTT
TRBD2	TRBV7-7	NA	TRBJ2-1	CASSSGLAGLSEQFF	TGTGCTAGCAGCTCGGGACTAGCGGGACTGAGTGAGCAGTTCTTC
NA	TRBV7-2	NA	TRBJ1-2	CASSALGRSYGYTF	TGTGCCAGCAGCGCCTTGGGGAGGTCATATGGCTACACCTTC
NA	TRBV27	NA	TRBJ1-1	CASSLLVTNTEAFF	TGTGCCAGCAGTTTACTGGTCACGAACACTGAAGCTTTCTTT
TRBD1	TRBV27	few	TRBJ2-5	CASTKGQGFETQYF	TGTGCCAGCACGAAGGGACAGGGGTTCGAGACCCAGTACTTC
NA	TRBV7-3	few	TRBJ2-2	CASSLTGSVDTGELFF	TGTGCCAGCAGTTTAACCGGGAGCGTCGACACCGGGGAGCTGTTTTTT
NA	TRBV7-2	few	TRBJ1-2	CASSFSGGHYGYTF	TGTGCCAGCAGCTTTTCGGGGGGACACTATGGCTACACCTTC
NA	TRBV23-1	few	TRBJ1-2	CASSQLYTEFYGYTF	TGCGCCAGCAGTCAATTGTATACAGAATTCTATGGCTACACCTTC
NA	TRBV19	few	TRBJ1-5	CASSIDGPTNQPQHF	TGTGCCAGTAGTATAGATGGGCCCACCAATCAGCCCCAGCATTTT
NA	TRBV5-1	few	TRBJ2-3	CASSFDPLGRSTDTQYF	TGCGCCAGCAGCTTTGACCCTCTCGGGCGTAGCACAGATACGCAGTATTTT
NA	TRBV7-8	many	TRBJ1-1	CASSLYTNTEAFF	TGTGCCAGCAGCTTATACACGAACACTGAAGCTTTCTTT
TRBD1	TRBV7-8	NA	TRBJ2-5	CASSPEGALETQYF	TGTGCCAGCAGCCCCGAGGGGGCTCTGGAGACCCAGTACTTC
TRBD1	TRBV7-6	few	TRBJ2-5	CASRPPGQGGVETQYF	TGTGCCAGCAGACCCCCGGGACAGGGGGGAGTAGAGACCCAGTACTTC
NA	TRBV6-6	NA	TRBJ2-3	CASSLKRSTDTQYF	TGTGCCAGCAGTTTGAAGCGGAGCACAGATACGCAGTATTTT
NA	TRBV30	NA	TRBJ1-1	CAWSVRMITEAFF	TGTGCCTGGAGTGTAAGGATGATAACTGAAGCTTTCTTT
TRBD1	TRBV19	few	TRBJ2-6	CASRTDRAGANVLTF	TGTGCCAGTAGGACCGACAGGGCTGGGGCCAACGTCCTGACTTTC
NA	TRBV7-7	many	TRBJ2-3	CASSDRSGTQYF	TGTGCTAGCAGCGACCGGTCGGGTACGCAGTATTTT
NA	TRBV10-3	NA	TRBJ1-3	CAIGQGSTIYF	TGTGCCATCGGGCAGGGGAGTACCATATATTTT
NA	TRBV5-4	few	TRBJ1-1	CAGGLGAGYTEAFF	TGTGCCGGGGGCTTGGGAGCGGGGTACACTGAAGCTTTCTTT
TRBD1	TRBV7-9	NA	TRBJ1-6	CASSKLGQGHSPLHF	TGTGCCAGCAGCAAATTAGGACAGGGGCACTCACCCCTCCACTTT
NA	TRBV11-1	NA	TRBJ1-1	CASSFRNTEAFF	TGTGCCAGCAGTTTTAGGAACACTGAAGCTTTCTTT
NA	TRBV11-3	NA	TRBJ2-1	CASSSNGNEQFF	TGTGCCAGCAGTTCTAACGGGAATGAGCAGTTCTTC
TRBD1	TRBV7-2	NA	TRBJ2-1	CASSTDRDESYNEQFF	TGTGCCAGCAGCACTGACAGGGATGAGTCGTACAATGAGCAGTTCTTC
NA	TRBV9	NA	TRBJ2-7	CASSVVLGGEQYF	TGTGCCAGCAGCGTAGTTCTCGGGGGCGAGCAGTACTTC
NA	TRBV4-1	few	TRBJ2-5	CASSQVPRAEETQYF	TGCGCCAGCAGCCAAGTCCCTAGGGCTGAGGAGACCCAGTACTTC
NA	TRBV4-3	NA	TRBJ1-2	CASSLGPYYGYTF	TGCGCCAGCAGCCTGGGACCGTACTATGGCTACACCTTC
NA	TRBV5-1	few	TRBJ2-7	CASSPEGYEQYF	TGCGCCAGCAGCCCGGAGGGCTACGAGCAGTACTTC
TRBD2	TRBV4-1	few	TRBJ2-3	CASSRGIAGGQITDTQYF	TGCGCCAGCAGTAGGGGTATAGCGGGAGGGCAGATCACAGATACGCAGTATTTT
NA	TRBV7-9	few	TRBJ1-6	CASSLETGGGGNSPLHF	TGTGCCAGCAGCTTAGAGACTGGCGGGGGCGGTAATTCACCCCTCCACTTT
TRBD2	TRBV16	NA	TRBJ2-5	CASSQDVWRGVETQYF	TGTGCCAGCAGCCAAGACGTCTGGCGGGGGGTGGAGACCCAGTACTTC
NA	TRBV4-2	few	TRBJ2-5	CASSATQETQYF	TGTGCCAGCAGCGCCACTCAAGAGACCCAGTACTTC
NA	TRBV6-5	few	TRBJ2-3	CASSPNTDTQYF	TGTGCCAGCAGCCCTAACACAGATACGCAGTATTTT
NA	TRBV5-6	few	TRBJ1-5	CASSFYSNQPQHF	TGTGCCAGCAGCTTTTATAGCAATCAGCCCCAGCATTTT
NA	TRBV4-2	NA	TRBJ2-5	CASSQGVGGLREETQYF	TGTGCCAGCAGCCAAGGTGTGGGGGGCTTGCGCGAAGAGACCCAGTACTTC
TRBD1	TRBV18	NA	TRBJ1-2	CASSPGTANYGYTF	TGTGCCAGCTCACCAGGGACAGCTAACTATGGCTACACCTTC
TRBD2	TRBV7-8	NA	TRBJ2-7	CASTQIRAGGRLSYEQYF	TGTGCCAGCACCCAAATTAGGGCGGGGGGCCGCCTCTCCTACGAGCAGTACTTC